This entry lists 23 T cell receptor beta chains sequenced from one sample in a study of cytomegalovirus exposure and HLA in healthy donors. The data were produced by immunoSEQ multiplex PCR, yet TCRdb's version contains in-frame clones alone and is incomplete. The sample contains about 200,000 clones, approximately 78% of which appear only once. Input material: PBMCs. The origin of the receptors is a woman under 40 in good health and CMV-seronegative.

The chain employs TRBV5-6 and TRBJ2-7; TRBD2 might be the D (6 bases). The length of the CDR3 is 13 residues. Trimming pared 1 base from V and 6 bases from J, leaving 11 bases between. The germline CDR1 and CDR2 sequences are SGHDT and YYEEEE. In nucleotides, the CDR3 is TGTGCCAGCAGCTTGACAGGAGGGCGCGAGCAGTACTTC. Protein product: CASSLTGGREQYF.

In its sample, this clone was seen once. The gene calls are TRBV5-4 and TRBJ2-2; TRBD2 agrees at 9 bases. V was pared by 3 bases and J by 6 bases, with 15 bases of the junction left unmatched. This CDR3 spans 18 amino acids. In germline, CDR1 is SGHNT, CDR2 YYREEE (reference sequence). The CDR3 region is CASSSPPGRGGAAGELFF. The CDR3 DNA is TGTGCCAGCAGCTCCCCCCCGGGGCGCGGGGGGGCCGCCGGGGAGCTGTTTTTT.

V gene TRBV9 combines with J gene TRBJ1-5; 10 bases match TRBD1. The V segment lost 4 bases and the J segment 7 bases; nucleotides outside the gene matches: 5. The CDR3 is 14 residues long. Germline V gene sequence: CDR1 SGDLS, CDR2 YYNGEE. CDR3 coding DNA: TGTGCCAGCAGCCCGGGGACAGGGGTGCAGCCCCAGCATTTT. Translation: CASSPGTGVQPQHF.

The V call is TRBV7-2, the J call TRBJ2-1; TRBD2 aligns across 8 bases. This CDR3 region has 15 residues. V shed 3 bases, J shed 5 bases, and the junction held 6 bases outside the gene matches. Germline V gene lookup returns CDR1 SGHTA and CDR2 FQGNSA. CDR3 sequence: CASSFTGRGHNEQFF. In nucleotides, the CDR3 is TGTGCCAGCAGCTTTACCGGGAGGGGCCACAATGAGCAGTTCTTC.

V is TRBV6-6 and J is TRBJ2-5; D remains unclear. The CDR3 runs to 11 residues. Trimming left V 4 bases short and J 2 bases short, with 2 bases between. Germline V gene sequence: CDR1 MNHNY, CDR2 SVGAGI (reference sequence). The CDR3 DNA is TGTGCCAGCAGTTTACAAGAGACCCAGTACTTC. Translating it yields CASSLQETQYF.

The CDR3 loop is CASSTAYDQPQHF. The CDR3, as DNA: TGTGCCAGCAGTACCGCGTATGATCAGCCCCAGCATTTT. The V call is TRBV2, the J call TRBJ1-5; D remains ambiguous. Germline V CDR1 and CDR2: SNHLY, FYNNEI. Trimming took 5 bases from V and 5 from J, leaving 10 bases between them. The CDR3 runs 13 residues.

The chain employs TRBV6-1 and TRBJ2-1, with 8 nucleotides matching TRBD2. This CDR3 has 14 amino acids. Per germline, CDR1 MNHNS and CDR2 SASEGT. The J segment lost 12 bases and the V segment lost 2 bases, leaving 9 bases of the junction unmatched. The CDR3 loop is CASSERGLGVGQFF. DNA for the CDR3: TGTGCCAGCAGTGAAAGGGGACTAGGGGTGGGGCAGTTCTTC.

This clone occurred once. This chain uses TRBV6-5 with TRBJ2-7; D gene uncertain. Per germline, CDR1 MNHEY and CDR2 SVGAGI. Trimming stripped 2 bases from V and 9 bases from J, with 23 bases between. This CDR3 has 16 amino acids. The CDR3 region has the DNA TGTGCCAGCAGTTACGATACGACTTCCTCCTTACGATCGCAGTACTTC. This gives the protein CASSYDTTSSLRSQYF.

The gene calls are TRBV9 and TRBJ2-7; TRBD1 agrees at 7 bases. The CDR3 has 16 amino acids. The V gene end was trimmed by 0 bases and the J gene end by 0 bases; junction bases not matched to a gene: 6. Germline V gene lookup returns CDR1 SGDLS and CDR2 YYNGEE. The CDR3 protein is CASSVGRGQASYEQYF. CDR3 bases: TGTGCCAGCAGCGTAGGAAGAGGACAGGCCTCCTACGAGCAGTACTTC.

In its sample, this clone was seen once. V gene TRBV5-1 combines with J gene TRBJ2-5, with 9 bases matching TRBD1. V lost 6 bases to trimming and J lost 5 bases; unmatched junction nucleotides: 8. Germline CDR1 reads SGHRS; CDR2 reads YFSETQ. The CDR3 loop spans 14 amino acids. For the CDR3, the DNA is TGCGCCAGCAACGCACAGGGGGCTGGTGAGACCCAGTACTTC. Amino acids: CASNAQGAGETQYF.

This chain links TRBV27 with TRBJ2-1; TRBD1 matches at 12 bases. The CDR3 is 16 residues long. Germline V gene sequence: CDR1 MNHEY, CDR2 SMNVEV (reference sequence). Trimming cost V 4 bases and J 7 bases; bases outside gene matches: 8. DNA for the CDR3: TGTGCCAGCAGTTCCCCGGGACAGGGGGCTTTAAATGAGCAGTTCTTC. Its translation is CASSSPGQGALNEQFF.

Here the CDR3 DNA reads TGTGCCAGCAGCGTCACAGGGGGCCGGGAAGATACGCAGTATTTT. Translating gives CASSVTGGREDTQYF. The V gene is TRBV9, the J gene TRBJ2-3; 9 positions agree with TRBD1. Germline V gene lookup returns CDR1 SGDLS and CDR2 YYNGEE. The CDR3 spans 15 residues. J gave up 5 bases and V 2 bases, and 6 bases lay outside the gene matches.

The rearrangement uses TRBV6-1 and TRBJ2-7, with a tentative D call TRBD1 (5 bases). Germline CDR1 is MNHNS and CDR2 is SASEGT. This CDR3 has 12 residues. The CDR3 loop is CIVTGSTYEQYF. The CDR3 DNA sequence: TGTATAGTTACAGGATCGACCTACGAGCAGTACTTC.

This clone appeared a single time. Its ends do not fully match the called genes, so a read error is possible. The V and J genes are TRBV11-3 and TRBJ2-7; maybe TRBD2 (6 bases). The germline CDR1 and CDR2 sequences are SGHNT and YENEEA. The CDR3 is 13 amino acids. The CDR3 coding sequence is TGTGCCAGCAGCTTACATCCAAGAGGGCCACTAGCCTTC. Its translation: CASSLHPRGPLAF.

This chain links TRBV28 with TRBJ2-7, with D possibly being TRBD1 (7 bases). V was cut by 5 bases and J by 7 bases, with 12 bases left in between. Germline assignment: CDR1 MDHEN and CDR2 SYDVKM. The CDR3 is 12 amino acids. The CDR3 bases are TGTGCCAGCAGTCTGACAGGGAGGGAGCAGTACTTC. This sequence encodes CASSLTGREQYF.

The chain joins TRBV18 to TRBJ1-2, with 11 bases lining up with TRBD1. The V gene end was trimmed by 1 base and the J gene end by 7 bases; junction bases not matched to a gene: 8. This CDR3 is 16 amino acids long. The germline V gene encodes CDR1 KGHSH and CDR2 LQKENI. CDR3 in DNA: TGTGCCAGCTCACCACAGGGACAGGGGGATGTGACTGGCTACACCTTC. Protein: CASSPQGQGDVTGYTF.

The chain combines TRBV28 with TRBJ2-5; perhaps TRBD2 as D (5 bases). The ends were cut back, 4 bases at V and 5 bases at J, with 11 bases in the middle. Germline V CDR1 and CDR2: MDHEN, SYDVKM. This CDR3 is 13 amino acids long. The CDR3 reads CASSSGLAETQYF. CDR3 sequence (DNA): TGTGCCAGCAGTTCCGGGTTAGCGGAGACCCAGTACTTC.

DNA for the CDR3: TGTGCCACCCGGACTAGCGGGAGGGCAGTCGATGAGCAGTACTTC. Its protein is CATRTSGRAVDEQYF. This chain connects TRBV10-3 to TRBJ2-7; 15 positions match TRBD2. This CDR3 contains 15 residues. From germline, CDR1 is ENHRY and CDR2 SYGVKD. Trimming cost V 10 bases and J 7 bases; bases outside gene matches: 11.

The chain combines TRBV5-6 with TRBJ1-4, with D possibly being TRBD1 (6 bases). The V and J ends lost 3 bases and 5 bases respectively, with 14 bases between them. CDR3 length equals 15 residues. Looked up from germline, CDR1 is SGHDT and CDR2 is YYEEEE. For the CDR3, the DNA is TGTGCCAGCAGCTGGGGGGGCAGGACAAATGAAAAACTGTTTTTT. Translating it yields CASSWGGRTNEKLFF.

The genes are TRBV29-1 and TRBJ1-2; TRBD1 matches at 11 bases. Germline CDR1 reads SQVTM; CDR2 reads ANQGSEA. With 2 bases clipped from V and 6 bases from J, the junction kept 8 bases outside the gene matches. The CDR3 extends over 15 amino acids. CDR3 sequence reads: CSVEWGQGEYDGYTF. CDR3 nucleotides: TGCAGCGTTGAATGGGGACAGGGGGAGTATGATGGCTACACCTTC.

The chain couples TRBV5-1 to TRBJ2-1; 7 positions agree with TRBD2. CDR3 length equals 15 residues. V dropped 5 bases and J dropped 0; count of bases not matched to a gene: 5. Germline CDR1 and CDR2: SGHRS and YFSETQ. In nucleotides, the CDR3 is TGCGCCAGCAGTTACGGACTAGACTCCTACAATGAGCAGTTCTTC. Amino acids: CASSYGLDSYNEQFF.

As DNA, the CDR3 is TGTGCCAGTAGCGACAGGGTCGGCTCACCCCTCCACTTT. This codes for CASSDRVGSPLHF. The rearrangement uses TRBV19 and TRBJ1-6; 7 bases map to TRBD1. V gave up 6 bases and J gave up 10 bases; unmatched junction bases: 6. This CDR3 spans 13 amino acids. Germline values: CDR1 LNHDA, CDR2 SQIVND (reference sequence).

The rearrangement uses TRBV5-6 and TRBJ2-2; D is undetermined. The germline V gene has CDR1 SGHDT and CDR2 YYEEEE. This CDR3 has 13 residues. V was cut by 0 bases and J by 6 bases, with 6 bases left in between. CDR3 in amino acids: CASSLVSAGELFF. The CDR3 coding sequence is TGTGCCAGCAGCTTGGTATCTGCCGGGGAGCTGTTTTTT.